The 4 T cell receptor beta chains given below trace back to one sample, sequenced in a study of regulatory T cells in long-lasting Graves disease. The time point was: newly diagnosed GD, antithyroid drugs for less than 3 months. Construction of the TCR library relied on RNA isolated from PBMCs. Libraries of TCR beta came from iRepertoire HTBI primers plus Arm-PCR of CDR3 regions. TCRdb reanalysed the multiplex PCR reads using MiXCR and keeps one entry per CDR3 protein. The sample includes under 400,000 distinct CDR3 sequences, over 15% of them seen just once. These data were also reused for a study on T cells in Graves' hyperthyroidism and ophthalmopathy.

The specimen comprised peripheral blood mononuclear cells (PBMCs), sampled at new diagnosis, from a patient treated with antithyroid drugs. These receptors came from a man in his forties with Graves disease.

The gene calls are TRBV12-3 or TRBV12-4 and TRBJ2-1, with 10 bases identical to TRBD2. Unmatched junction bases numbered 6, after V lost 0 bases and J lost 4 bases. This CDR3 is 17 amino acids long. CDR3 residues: CASSLAATSGPYNEQFF. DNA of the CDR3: TGTGCCAGCAGTTTAGCGGCGACTAGCGGGCCATACAATGAGCAGTTCTTC.

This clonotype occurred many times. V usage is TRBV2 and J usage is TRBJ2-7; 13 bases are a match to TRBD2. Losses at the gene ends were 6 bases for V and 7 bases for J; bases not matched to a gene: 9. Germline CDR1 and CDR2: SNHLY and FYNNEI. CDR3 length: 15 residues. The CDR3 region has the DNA TGTGCCAGCAGGACGACTAGCGGGGGGCCGGGAGAGCAGTACTTC. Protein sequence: CASRTTSGGPGEQYF.

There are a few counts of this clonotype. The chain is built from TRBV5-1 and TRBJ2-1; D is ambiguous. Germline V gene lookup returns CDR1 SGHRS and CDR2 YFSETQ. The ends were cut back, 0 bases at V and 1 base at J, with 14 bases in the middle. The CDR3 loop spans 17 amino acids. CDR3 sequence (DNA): TGCGCCAGCAGCTTGGACTCAATCCTCGGGTCCTACAATGAGCAGTTCTTC. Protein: CASSLDSILGSYNEQFF.

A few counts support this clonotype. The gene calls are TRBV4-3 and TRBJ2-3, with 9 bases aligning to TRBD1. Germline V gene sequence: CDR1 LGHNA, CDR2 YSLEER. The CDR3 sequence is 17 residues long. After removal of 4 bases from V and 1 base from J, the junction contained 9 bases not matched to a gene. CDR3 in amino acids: CASSLQRTGVGTDTQYF. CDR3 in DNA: TGCGCCAGCAGCCTTCAGAGGACAGGGGTGGGCACAGATACGCAGTATTTT.